The next 10 T cell receptor beta chains were all read from a single sample in a study of long-term antiretroviral therapy in people with HIV. The assay used was immunoSEQ (version v3.0), run at survey level. TCRdb's copy holds only in-frame clones and misses some; the assay was immunoSEQ multiplex PCR. The sample has 20,000 to 25,000 clones, under 90% seen once. Here the sequenced sample was unsorted PBMCs, taken 0.1 years before starting antiretroviral therapy. These receptors all come from a man in his forties with HIV.

The rearrangement uses TRBV6-5 and TRBJ2-7; the D gene is possibly TRBD1 (5 bases). Germline V gene data show CDR1 as MNHEY and CDR2 as SVGAGI. V was pared by 10 bases and J by 3 bases, with 19 bases between. This CDR3 comprises 14 residues. As DNA, the CDR3 is TGTGCCACCAATAGGCCAGGGAAGGTCTACGAGCAGTACTTC. Its translation is CATNRPGKVYEQYF.

The chain employs TRBV29-1 and TRBJ1-2, with D possibly being TRBD1 (5 bases). The V end was cut by 6 bases, the J end by 5 bases, with 16 bases between. Germline values: CDR1 SQVTM, CDR2 ANQGSEA. CDR3 length equals 13 residues. The CDR3 bases are TGCAGCGTCGAAAGGGGTTTAGGGTATGGCTACACCTTC. This sequence encodes CSVERGLGYGYTF.

This sequence joins TRBV29-1 and TRBJ2-2; 8 nucleotides match TRBD2. The germline V gene has CDR1 SQVTM and CDR2 ANQGSEA. The CDR3 extends over 16 amino acids. Trimming cost V 3 bases and J 4 bases; bases outside gene matches: 10. CDR3 coding DNA: TGCAGCGTTGAGGTGGGACTAGTTCGGGCCACCGGGGAGCTGTTTTTT. It translates to CSVEVGLVRATGELFF.

The chain links TRBV10-1 to TRBJ2-7; unclear D gene. Germline V CDR1 and CDR2: WNHNN, SYGVQD (reference sequence). The length of the CDR3 is 10 residues. Trimming took 6 bases from V and 9 from J, leaving 9 bases between them. The CDR3 DNA sequence: TGCGCCAGCAGGCTTGGAATGCAGTACTTC. It yields the protein CASRLGMQYF.

This chain uses TRBV2 with TRBJ2-7; D could derive from TRBD1 or TRBD2 (5 bases each). Germline V lookup: CDR1 SNHLY, CDR2 FYNNEI. The CDR3 is 14 residues long. Trimming removed 3 bases at V and 2 bases at J, with 11 bases between. This CDR3 is CASSEQGETYEQYF. CDR3 sequence (DNA): TGTGCCAGCAGTGAGCAGGGAGAGACCTACGAGCAGTACTTC.

The chain uses TRBV7-9 and TRBJ1-2; no clear D. The CDR3 runs 13 residues. V dropped 8 bases and J dropped 6 bases, with 16 bases sitting between them. Per the germline V gene, CDR1 is SEHNR and CDR2 is FQNEAQ (reference sequence). The CDR3, as DNA: TGTGCCAGCGCCGAGGGAGGGCGGGATGGCTACACCTTC. Amino acids: CASAEGGRDGYTF.

This clone has just one count. V is TRBV5-4 and J is TRBJ1-2; possibly TRBD1 for D (5 bases). Trimming took 6 bases from V and 4 from J, leaving 16 bases between them. The CDR3 is 14 amino acids. The germline gives CDR1 SGHNT, CDR2 YYREEE (reference sequence). Written as DNA, the CDR3 is TGTGCCAGCAACATATTCGGGACGGTCTATGGCTACACCTTC. It encodes CASNIFGTVYGYTF.

V is TRBV5-4 and J is TRBJ2-7; TRBD2 is a possible D gene (6 bases). The germline gives CDR1 SGHNT, CDR2 YYREEE (reference sequence). The CDR3 sequence is 13 residues long. V was shortened by 10 bases and J by 0 bases, with 14 bases between the two germline ends. The DNA for the CDR3 is TGTGCCGGCGGGACTCTCAGCTCCTACGAGCAGTACTTC. It yields the protein CAGGTLSSYEQYF.

The chain recombines TRBV18 with TRBJ1-5; 11 bases agree with TRBD1. Germline CDR1 is KGHSH and CDR2 is LQKENI. CDR3 length: 19 amino acids. The junction had 10 bases not matched to a gene; V was cut back by 0 bases and J by 3 bases. This CDR3 reads CASSPPGQGAARSNQPQHF. CDR3 bases: TGTGCCAGCTCACCACCTGGACAGGGGGCCGCCCGCTCCAATCAGCCCCAGCATTTT.

The chain is built from TRBV5-6 and TRBJ2-5; D is undetermined. Trimming took off 4 bases at V and 3 bases at J, with 13 bases between the two ends. CDR1 SGHDT and CDR2 YYEEEE come from the germline V gene. There are 14 residues in the CDR3. The DNA of the CDR3 is TGTGCCAGCAGCCTGGGTGGCAGAAAAGAGACCCAGTACTTC. Encoded protein: CASSLGGRKETQYF.